These 9 T cell receptor beta chains were sequenced from one sample in a study of OX40 agonist ivuxolimab in advanced cancers. Sequencing was performed with immunoSEQ multiplex PCR; in TCRdb, only in-frame clones are kept and a portion is missing. This table has tens of thousands of clones, 82% appearing once. Specimen: CD4+ or CD8+ T cells sorted from blood, collected in a trial of the OX40 agonist ivuxolimab. These receptors all come from an adult with an advanced solid tumor such as melanoma, head and neck, liver or kidney cancer.

This clone was seen just once. The chain couples TRBV10-1 to TRBJ2-6, with D unresolved. Trimming pared 4 bases from V and 0 bases from J, leaving 4 bases between. CDR1 WNHNN and CDR2 SYGVQD come from the germline V gene (reference sequence). The CDR3 length is 14 residues. The CDR3 loop reads CASSVRSGANVLTF. CDR3 in DNA: TGCGCCAGCAGTGTCCGCTCTGGGGCCAACGTCCTGACTTTC.

The chain is built from TRBV6-1 and TRBJ2-7; possible D gene TRBD1, 6 bases. This CDR3 comprises 14 residues. Trimming pared 6 bases from V and 6 bases from J, leaving 18 bases between. Germline V gene sequence: CDR1 MNHNS, CDR2 SASEGT. The CDR3: CASSSSLQGSEQYF. The CDR3 DNA follows: TGTGCCAGCAGCAGCTCCCTTCAGGGGTCCGAGCAGTACTTC.

The chain employs TRBV28 and TRBJ2-1, with 9 bases aligning to TRBD2. J lost 4 bases, V lost 7 bases, and 5 bases had no gene match. There are 14 residues in the CDR3. Germline V gives CDR1 MDHEN, CDR2 SYDVKM. CDR3 loop: CASKTSGPYNEQFF. CDR3 DNA: TGTGCCAGCAAGACTAGCGGACCTTACAATGAGCAGTTCTTC.

This clone was seen only once. The rearrangement links TRBV28 to TRBJ2-7; D not resolved. CDR1 MDHEN and CDR2 SYDVKM come from the germline V gene. The germline V and J ends were trimmed by 1 base and 2 bases, with 3 bases remaining between them. This CDR3 is 12 amino acids long. The CDR3 loop reads CASSLSTYEQYF. CDR3 DNA sequence: TGTGCCAGCAGTTTATCGACCTACGAGCAGTACTTC.

This clone was found a few times. The rearrangement links TRBV6-5 to TRBJ1-6; D not resolved. There are 15 residues in the CDR3. V lost 0 bases to trimming and J lost 9 bases, with 12 bases between them. Germline V gene lookup returns CDR1 MNHEY and CDR2 SVGAGI. Here the CDR3 reads CASSYSGFDGSPLHF. CDR3 bases: TGTGCCAGCAGTTACTCGGGTTTTGATGGTTCACCCCTCCACTTT.

This clone was picked up one time. The chain couples TRBV9 to TRBJ1-2; D might be TRBD1 (6 bases). The CDR3 consists of 16 residues. Deletions cut 3 bases from V and 4 bases from J, with 19 bases between. Germline CDR1 reads SGDLS; CDR2 reads YYNGEE. DNA of the CDR3: TGTGCCAGCAGCGACATAAGCAGGGGAGGAAGCTATGGCTACACCTTC. Its protein is CASSDISRGGSYGYTF.

The rearrangement links TRBV20-1 to TRBJ2-1, with 7 positions matching TRBD1. Per germline, CDR1 DFQATT and CDR2 SNEGSKA (reference sequence). V was pared by 5 bases and J by 7 bases, with 2 bases of the junction left unmatched. The CDR3 consists of 11 residues. In DNA form, the CDR3 reads TGCAGTGCTGGGGACAGAAATGAGCAGTTCTTC. This codes for CSAGDRNEQFF.

This clone was seen only once. The chain recombines TRBV18 with TRBJ2-7, with no clear D. The CDR3 runs 13 residues. Germline-derived CDR1 and CDR2 are KGHSH and LQKENI. Deletions cut 3 bases from V and 1 base from J, with 7 bases between. CDR3 in amino acids: CASSPDRSYEQYF. Written as DNA, the CDR3 is TGTGCCAGCTCACCGGATCGATCCTACGAGCAGTACTTC. The full variable domain, rest sourced from reference TRBV18 and TRBJ2-7, is NAGVMQNPRHLVRRRGQEARLRCSPMKGHSHVYWYRQLPEEGLKFMVYLQKENIIDESGMPKERFSAEFPKEGPSILRIQQVVRGDSAAYFCASSPDRSYEQYFGPGTRLTVT.

The chain joins TRBV5-5 to TRBJ1-2; weak D call: TRBD1 (5 bases). The CDR3 is made up of 14 amino acids. V gave up 3 bases and J gave up 4 bases, with 13 bases separating them. From germline, CDR1 is SGHKS and CDR2 YYEKEE (reference sequence). CDR3: CASSWGGTGYGYTF. CDR3 bases: TGTGCCAGCAGCTGGGGAGGTACAGGCTATGGCTACACCTTC.